The source of this T cell receptor (beta chain) is a study of identical twins listed by TCRdb under 2016. With regard to the full study: To test whether fetal clonotypes persist, the study used deep sequencing on TCR alpha and beta repertoires from monozygotic twins, unrelated adults of various ages, and cord blood. To rule out contamination, replicate twin experiments were performed at different times with different library preparation protocols.

What the research found in general, with its limitations: Out-of-frame TCR alpha sequences shared between twins showed an excess of low generation-probability sequences compared with coincidental sharing between unrelated individuals. Abundant cord blood beta clonotypes carried fewer insertions; young adult naive repertoires showed a weaker similar trend, while memory repertoires showed none. In monozygotic twins, recombination models systematically underestimated out-of-frame TCR alpha sharing, but the models matched the sharing seen between unrelated individuals. Invariant T cells such as MAIT and iNKT could partly confound zero-insertion analyses, though diverse VJ usage argued against this for most clonotypes. The excess sharing between twins in beta out-of-frame sequences was weaker because fewer shared sequences reduced the signal-to-noise ratio. Because the same donors could not be followed over many years, the conclusions relied on cross-sectional statistical analysis.

Every donor in the study was a healthy Caucasian. The twin cohort comprised three pairs of female monozygotic twins, all aged about 18 to 29 years. Positive isolation kits from Invitrogen were used to isolate the CD4+ and CD8+ T cell populations. The library was obtained by 5' RACE. Sequencing used an Illumina HiSeq 2000. A universal primer binding site was added through template switching, and the final cDNA carried a unique molecular identifier so that TCR cDNA molecules could be counted accurately. First-strand cDNA for TCR alpha and beta chains was synthesized from specific primers in the conserved constant-segment region. To control for contamination, every cDNA library carried two barcodes: a SMART-Mk sample barcode plus Illumina barcodes. TruSeq adapter sequences, together with Illumina sample barcodes, were added in two successive PCR steps. TCR alpha and beta cDNA libraries were sequenced on the Illumina HiSeq platform with custom primers. The paper's data handling went like this. Raw reads were processed with MiGEC to extract unique molecular identifiers, and MiXCR was used to determine CDR3 positions. Recombination models were inferred per individual with the repgenHMM and IGoR tools using an EM algorithm. Shared clonotype analysis was performed with the tcR package in R, normalizing sharing by the product of cloneset sizes. Out-of-frame nonproductive sequences were analyzed to study raw recombination free of thymic and clonal selection effects. TCRdb ran its own pipeline on the public reads, namely fastp trimming at Q25 and MiXCR clone calling, and kept in-frame beta chains. Each entry merges the rows of one CDR3 protein and shows their most common DNA and genes. The V and J calls were determined by TCRdb, not by the authors. Present in this sample are 250,000 to 300,000 distinct CDR3 sequences, about 8% of which were seen just once. The ten largest account for less than 4% of the sample.

This clonotype was detected a few times. No antigen is known for it. No base-level quality is on record; no much larger clone is a single base apart. The same sample was also studied in work on yellow fever vaccine responses in identical twins. The second source states: The T cell response to vaccination in identical twins was reported by the authors to appear partly convergent and partly personalized. The study precisely tracked vaccine-responding T cell clones in identical twins.

The clonotype originates from a woman aged 18-29 years in good health. Sequenced input: CD8+ T cells sorted from blood.

The bases are TGCGCCAGCAGCTGGGCGCCTTGGGTCCAAGAGACCCAGTACTTC. Translated, this is CASSWAPWVQETQYF. The chain couples TRBV5-1 to TRBJ2-5, with no confident D gene call. The CDR3 spans 15 residues, from the cysteine through the phenylalanine. The read is trimmed to its CDR3 DNA, 45 bases read in frame from base 1. The germline V gene specifies SGHRS as CDR1 and YFSETQ as CDR2. V is shortened by 3 bases, J by 1 base, and the region joining them spans 13 bases.